This T cell receptor (beta chain) was obtained from a study of type 1 regulatory T cells. Study conclusions and caveats: Compared with non-type 1 regulatory T cells, type 1 regulatory T cells showed a more restricted TCR repertoire.

The table lists this clonotype with many counts. As yet, its antigen is unknown. The CDR3 consists of 15 residues. Germline V CDR1 and CDR2: SGDLS, YYNGEE. The ends lost 3 bases at V and 2 bases at J; junction bases unmatched: 6. Each CDR3 protein is one row after TCRdb ran MiXCR on the reads. The table records about 71,000 distinct CDR3 sequences, under 25% of them present only once. This receptor was identified in a human donor in good health. V gene TRBV9 combines with J gene TRBJ2-5, with 8 bases fitting TRBD2. Sequenced: cultured type 1 regulatory T (Tr1) cells, either the whole culture or a sorted fraction (not recorded which). This CDR3 is CASSANPGGQETQYF. In nucleotides, the CDR3 is TGTGCCAGCAGCGCCAATCCGGGAGGGCAAGAGACCCAGTACTTC.